What follows are 10 T cell receptor beta chains derived from one specimen sequenced in a study of primary melanoma T cells and metastatic recurrence. Clones were read by immunoSEQ multiplex PCR, and TCRdb kept only the in-frame ones, dropping some. Of 1,200 or so clones listed, over 70% are singletons. Input material: melanoma tumor tissue. The receptor source for this set is a human donor with melanoma.

The J gene is TRBJ1-2, the V gene TRBV11-3, with TRBD1 identical over 11 bases. With 5 bases clipped from V and 7 bases from J, the junction kept 6 bases outside the gene matches. The germline V gene encodes CDR1 SGHNT and CDR2 YENEEA. The length of the CDR3 is 14 residues. For the CDR3, the DNA is TGTGCCAGCAGCCCTGGACAGGGGGCCCGTGGCTACACCTTC. It encodes CASSPGQGARGYTF.

For the CDR3, the DNA is TGTGCCAGTAGTATACCCAACGGTTACGGGGAGCTGTTTTTT. This codes for CASSIPNGYGELFF. This chain connects TRBV19 to TRBJ2-2; D gene ambiguous. From germline, CDR1 is LNHDA and CDR2 SQIVND (reference sequence). The V end lost 2 bases, the J end lost 7 bases, and 11 bases lay between the germline ends. CDR3 length: 14 amino acids.

The chain links TRBV15 to TRBJ2-1; 14 nucleotides agree with TRBD2. Losses at the gene ends were 1 base for V and 8 bases for J; bases not matched to a gene: 4. The germline gives CDR1 LNHNV, CDR2 YYDKDF (reference sequence). The CDR3 totals 16 residues. CDR3 residues: CATSRGTSGRFYEQFF. The CDR3 nucleotides read TGTGCCACCAGCAGAGGGACTAGCGGGAGGTTTTATGAGCAGTTCTTC. The full variable domain, with the rest looked up from reference TRBV15 and TRBJ2-1, is DAMVIQNPRYQVTQFGKPVTLSCSQTLNHNVMYWYQQKSSQAPKLLFHYYDKDFNNEADTPDNFQSRRPNTSFCFLDIRSPGLGDTAMYLCATSRGTSGRFYEQFFGPGTRLTVL.

The chain employs TRBV6-8 and TRBJ2-3; 7 positions agree with TRBD2. CDR3 length equals 17 residues. From germline, CDR1 is MNHGY and CDR2 SAAAGT. The CDR3 protein is CATHSRPGGGSTDTQYF. The CDR3 region has the DNA TGTGCTACACACTCCCGACCGGGCGGGGGTTCCACAGATACGCAGTATTTT.

Regarding this clone: At one boundary the junction diverges from the germline segment, which might be a read error. The chain is built from TRBV29-1 and TRBJ1-2, with D unresolved. Germline V gives CDR1 SQVTM, CDR2 ANQGSEA. The CDR3 covers 12 residues. CDR3 sequence: CSDSEDLYGYTF. The DNA for the CDR3 is TGCAGCGACTCAGAAGACCTCTATGGCTACACCTTT.

This clone was detected once. The chain carries TRBV7-7 and TRBJ2-1; 9 positions match TRBD1. V dropped 3 bases and J dropped 5; count of bases not matched to a gene: 5. The CDR3 runs to 15 residues. Germline V gives CDR1 SSHAT, CDR2 FNYEAQ (reference sequence). The CDR3 loop reads CASSFPGQGNNEQFF. CDR3 DNA: TGTGCCAGCAGCTTCCCGGGACAGGGCAACAATGAGCAGTTCTTC.

V is TRBV9 and J is TRBJ2-2; 9 positions agree with TRBD2. The CDR3 consists of 16 residues. Germline CDR1 and CDR2: SGDLS and YYNGEE. V lost 4 bases, J lost 0 bases, and 4 bases stayed unmatched. The CDR3 DNA sequence: TGTGCCAGCAGCCTACTAGCGGGCGCGAACACCGGGGAGCTGTTTTTT. This codes for CASSLLAGANTGELFF.

The gene calls are TRBV29-1 and TRBJ2-6; no clear D gene. V was shortened by 2 bases and J by 1 base, with 0 bases between the two germline ends. Germline V gene sequence: CDR1 SQVTM, CDR2 ANQGSEA. The CDR3 runs to 12 residues. The chain's CDR3 is CSVESGANVLTF. The CDR3 nucleotides are TGCAGCGTTGAATCTGGGGCCAACGTCCTGACTTTC.

V and J are TRBV19 and TRBJ1-5, with D unclear. The germline CDR1 and CDR2 sequences are LNHDA and SQIVND (reference sequence). This CDR3 has 13 amino acids. V shed 7 bases and J shed 4 bases, with 11 bases lying between them. This chain's CDR3 is CASNKDPNQPQHF. Here the CDR3 DNA reads TGTGCCAGTAATAAGGACCCTAATCAGCCCCAGCATTTT.

The chain combines TRBV29-1 with TRBJ2-7; 8 bases are a match to TRBD2. With V trimmed by 5 bases and J by 3 bases, 6 bases remained unmatched. There are 13 residues in the CDR3. Germline values: CDR1 SQVTM, CDR2 ANQGSEA. CDR3 coding DNA: TGCAGCGTTATCAGGACTAGCAGCTACGAGCAGTACTTC. This translates into CSVIRTSSYEQYF.